A single sample is the source of the 18 T cell receptor beta chains below, sequenced in a study of OX40 agonist ivuxolimab in advanced cancers. Generated by immunoSEQ multiplex PCR, the TCRdb table keeps only in-frame clones and is missing some. The sample holds tens of thousands of clones, 80% to 85% seen once. The sequencing here drew on CD4+ or CD8+ T cells sorted from blood, taken in a trial of the OX40 agonist ivuxolimab. The receptors originated from an adult with an advanced solid tumor such as melanoma, head and neck, liver or kidney cancer.

As for this clone: This CDR3 is also generated by other DNA sequences in the sample. The chain couples TRBV4-3 to TRBJ1-4; 7 bases are shared with TRBD1. This CDR3 has 17 residues. J lost 8 bases, V lost 0 bases, and 12 bases had no gene match. CDR1 and CDR2 from the germline V gene are LGHNA and YSLEER. The CDR3 here is CASSQEGGPGGREKLFF. In nucleotides, the CDR3 is TGCGCCAGCAGCCAAGAAGGGGGCCCAGGGGGGAGGGAAAAACTGTTTTTT.

Concerning this clone itself: This same CDR3 is encoded by further DNA sequences in the sample. The chain joins TRBV9 to TRBJ2-5; possibly TRBD1 or TRBD2 for D (7 bases each). Germline CDR1 is SGDLS and CDR2 is YYNGEE. The CDR3 length is 16 residues. Trimming pared 2 bases from V and 2 bases from J, leaving 16 bases between. The CDR3 bases are TGTGCCAGCAGCGTCCGACAGGGCGGGGGTCAAGAGACCCAGTACTTC. This encodes CASSVRQGGGQETQYF.

The J gene is TRBJ2-5, the V gene TRBV10-2; 10 bases map to TRBD2. Germline V gene sequence: CDR1 WSHSY, CDR2 SAAADI. J was trimmed by 3 bases and V by 7 bases; bases with no gene match: 2. The CDR3 loop spans 13 amino acids. CDR3 amino acids: CASKLAGKETQYF. The CDR3 nucleotides are TGCGCCAGCAAACTAGCGGGGAAAGAGACCCAGTACTTC.

This chain joins TRBV7-2 and TRBJ1-3; D perhaps matches TRBD1 (5 bases). The V and J ends lost 3 bases and 3 bases respectively, with 12 bases between them. The CDR3 contains 15 residues. The germline gives CDR1 SGHTA, CDR2 FQGNSA. CDR3 nucleotide sequence: TGTGCCAGCAGCTTGGGGACGACCTTTGGAAACACCATATATTTT. This translates into CASSLGTTFGNTIYF.

The genes are TRBV28 and TRBJ1-4; possible D gene TRBD1, 5 bases. The CDR3 sequence is 16 residues long. Trimming removed 4 bases at V and 6 bases at J, with 18 bases between. From germline, CDR1 is MDHEN and CDR2 SYDVKM. For the CDR3, the DNA is TGTGCCAGCAGTTCAACGAAGGGGAGTAGTCATGAAAAACTGTTTTTT. This translates into CASSSTKGSSHEKLFF.

This rearrangement joins TRBV10-3 to TRBJ2-3; 11 nucleotides align to TRBD1. This CDR3 is built from 18 residues. The germline gives CDR1 ENHRY, CDR2 SYGVKD. J was trimmed by 0 bases and V by 0 bases; bases with no gene match: 5. This chain's CDR3 is CAISESTGQGASTDTQYF. The CDR3 nucleotides are TGTGCCATCAGTGAGTCTACCGGACAGGGGGCAAGCACAGATACGCAGTATTTT.

This clone was counted a few times. The chain recombines TRBV28 with TRBJ2-1; 10 bases agree with TRBD2. V dropped 4 bases and J dropped 7; count of bases not matched to a gene: 4. This CDR3 comprises 14 residues. Germline CDR1 reads MDHEN; CDR2 reads SYDVKM. The CDR3 DNA reads as TGTGCCAGCAGTTCTTATAGCGGGGGGAATGAGCAGTTCTTC. This encodes CASSSYSGGNEQFF.

The rearrangement links TRBV7-2 to TRBJ2-3, with unresolved D. The germline V and J ends were trimmed by 5 bases and 4 bases, with 10 bases remaining between them. The CDR3 covers 13 residues. Germline V lookup: CDR1 SGHTA, CDR2 FQGNSA. The CDR3, as DNA: TGTGCCAGCAGCACTTGGCAGGCAGATACGCAGTATTTT. This sequence encodes CASSTWQADTQYF.

The V and J genes are TRBV9 and TRBJ2-2, with 8 bases that match TRBD1. The CDR3 spans 14 residues. V lost 4 bases, J lost 7 bases, and 6 bases stayed unmatched. The germline gives CDR1 SGDLS, CDR2 YYNGEE. The CDR3 DNA reads TGTGCCAGCAGCCAGCAGGGGGCGGGCGGGGAGCTGTTTTTT. Its protein is CASSQQGAGGELFF.

This chain connects TRBV7-9 to TRBJ1-4, with D uncertain. This CDR3 has 13 amino acids. Germline CDR1 is SEHNR and CDR2 is FQNEAQ (reference sequence). Trimming removed 7 bases from V and 5 bases from J, with 11 bases in between. In DNA form, the CDR3 reads TGTGCCAGCACCTCGCACGTCAATGAAAAACTGTTTTTT. Amino acids: CASTSHVNEKLFF.

This clone is deemed medium-sized. This CDR3 reads CASSRGGNTEAFF. The CDR3 coding sequence is TGTGCCAGCAGCCGCGGGGGGAACACTGAAGCTTTCTTT. J is TRBJ1-1 and V is TRBV7-9; D is possibly TRBD1 (5 bases). This CDR3 comprises 13 residues. The V and J ends lost 5 bases and 1 base respectively, with 8 bases between them. Germline assignment: CDR1 SEHNR and CDR2 FQNEAQ (reference sequence).

The J gene is TRBJ1-1, the V gene TRBV29-1, with D possibly TRBD1 on 5 matching bases. Trimming shortened V by 6 bases and J by 11 bases, and 16 bases separated the two germline ends. Germline assignment: CDR1 SQVTM and CDR2 ANQGSEA. The CDR3 length is 11 residues. The CDR3 DNA sequence: TGCAGCGTAAAAAGGGAGGGACGGGCTTTCTTT. Translated: CSVKREGRAFF.

The chain carries TRBV2 and TRBJ1-3; no clear D gene. This CDR3 region has 12 residues. V was trimmed by 7 bases and J by 9 bases, leaving 13 bases between them. From germline, CDR1 is SNHLY and CDR2 FYNNEI. CDR3 coding DNA: TGTGCCAGCATTCCCGAGTGGGGCACCATATATTTT. Its translation: CASIPEWGTIYF.

The chain is built from TRBV15 and TRBJ2-3; D unclear. V was clipped by 5 bases and J by 0 bases, with 9 bases between them. The CDR3 length is 14 residues. The germline CDR1 and CDR2 sequences are LNHNV and YYDKDF (reference sequence). Here the CDR3 DNA reads TGTGCCACCAGCTCCCCCGGGAGCACAGATACGCAGTATTTT. It codes for CATSSPGSTDTQYF.

The chain has TRBV18 and TRBJ2-2; D possibly corresponds to TRBD2 (6 bases). CDR3 length: 16 residues. Per the germline V gene, CDR1 is KGHSH and CDR2 is LQKENI. V dropped 5 bases and J dropped 5 bases, with 18 bases sitting between them. The CDR3 loop reads CASSTSTAGWTGELFF. In DNA, the CDR3 is TGTGCCAGCTCAACATCGACAGCGGGCTGGACCGGGGAGCTGTTTTTT.

The chain joins TRBV28 to TRBJ1-2, with a possible D match to TRBD1 (5 bases). Germline V gene sequence: CDR1 MDHEN, CDR2 SYDVKM. The CDR3 consists of 12 residues. With 3 bases removed from V and 4 bases from J, the gap between germline ends came to 6 bases. CDR3 DNA: TGTGCCAGCAGTTTGGGGGTCTATGGCTACACCTTC. Amino acids: CASSLGVYGYTF.

The genes are TRBV19 and TRBJ2-7; TRBD2 is a possible D gene (6 bases). Trimming left V 4 bases short and J 7 bases short, with 11 bases between. The CDR3 is 12 amino acids. The germline CDR1 and CDR2 sequences are LNHDA and SQIVND (reference sequence). CDR3 nucleotides: TGTGCCAGTAGTACCCAAGGAGGGGAGCAGTACGTC. Its protein product is CASSTQGGEQYV.

The chain is built from TRBV18 and TRBJ2-3, with D hard to call. The CDR3 is made up of 14 amino acids. V lost 3 bases and J 1 base, leaving 8 bases between the germline ends. Germline V gene sequence: CDR1 KGHSH, CDR2 LQKENI. This CDR3 reads CASSPGLGTDTQYF. The CDR3 region has the DNA TGTGCCAGCTCACCGGGTCTTGGCACAGATACGCAGTATTTT. Based on the CDR3 plus reference TRBV18 and TRBJ2-3, the full variable domain is NAGVMQNPRHLVRRRGQEARLRCSPMKGHSHVYWYRQLPEEGLKFMVYLQKENIIDESGMPKERFSAEFPKEGPSILRIQQVVRGDSAAYFCASSPGLGTDTQYFGPGTRLTVL.